The rows below give T cell receptor beta chains drawn from one sample of a study of shared clonotypes between healthy human individuals. Clones were sequenced by immunoSEQ multiplex PCR, and TCRdb holds only the in-frame ones, with some missing. Of fewer than 1 million clones listed, around 96% are singletons. Sequenced sample: naive CD8+ T cells sorted from blood. The receptor set was obtained from a man in his thirties or forties in good health. CDR3s include the opening cysteine and the closing phenylalanine or tryptophan. Fields, in order: D gene, clone size, V gene, J gene, CDR3 DNA, CDR3 protein. A D gene is named only where the DNA matches it firmly. Size is stated for part of the rows, as once, few or many counts, or as a class when the clone is expanded.

-	-	TRBV5-1	TRBJ2-1	TGCGCCAGCAGCTCCCGACAAGGGACTTACAATGAGCAGTTCTTC	CASSSRQGTYNEQFF
-	-	TRBV14	TRBJ1-4	TGTGCCAGCAGCCAAGAAGGGTCAGGGCGGCTTAATGAAAAACTGTTTTTT	CASSQEGSGRLNEKLFF
-	-	TRBV28	TRBJ2-5	TGTGCCAGCAGTCCGGGACGGAATTCTGAGGAGACCCAGTACTTC	CASSPGRNSEETQYF
-	once	TRBV14	TRBJ2-7	TGTGCCAGCAGCCAAGGCCACAGTTACGGGGGCGAGCAGTACTTC	CASSQGHSYGGEQYF
-	-	TRBV6-5	TRBJ1-1	TGTGCCAGCAGTTACTCCCGACAGGTCATTGAAGCTTTCTTT	CASSYSRQVIEAFF
-	-	TRBV29-1	TRBJ1-2	TGCAGCGTTGAAGCTAGGGGTTCAGGGGTAGGGGACTATTACGGCTACACCTTC	CSVEARGSGVGDYYGYTF
TRBD2	-	TRBV7-2	TRBJ2-3	TGTGCCAGCAGCCTCAAGCGGGAGCTGAGCACAGATACGCAGTATTTT	CASSLKRELSTDTQYF
-	-	TRBV7-9	TRBJ1-2	TGTGCCAGCAGCGGATTAAAGGGAGTAATTGATGGCTACACCTTC	CASSGLKGVIDGYTF
TRBD1	-	TRBV5-4	TRBJ1-1	TGTGCCAGCAGCGGGGACAGGTCTGAAGCTTTCTTT	CASSGDRSEAFF
TRBD1	-	TRBV2	TRBJ2-7	TGTGCCAGCGGGGGACAGGGAAGCAACGAGCAGTACTTC	CASGGQGSNEQYF
-	-	TRBV6-5	TRBJ2-1	TGTGCCAGCACAAGCCACAGGGAAATAGCTAATGAGCAGTTCTTC	CASTSHREIANEQFF
TRBD1	-	TRBV7-8	TRBJ1-4	TGTGCCAGCAGCTCTAAACCGGGACAGGGTTTCTTCGGTTCTAATGAAAAACTGTTTTTT	CASSSKPGQGFFGSNEKLFF
-	-	TRBV2	TRBJ2-5	TGTGCCAGCACGGCATCGGTGAAGACCCAGTACTTC	CASTASVKTQYF
TRBD2	-	TRBV7-2	TRBJ2-1	TGTGCCAGCAGCTTTAGCGGGAGCGTATACAATGAGCAGTTCTTC	CASSFSGSVYNEQFF
-	-	TRBV28	TRBJ2-6	TGTGCCAGCAGTTTTCTCTCCTCTGGGGCCAACGTCCTGACTTTC	CASSFLSSGANVLTF
TRBD2	few	TRBV5-1	TRBJ2-7	TGCGCCAGCAGCAGACGGGTCAACGCGGGAGGCTACGAGCAGTACTTC	CASSRRVNAGGYEQYF
TRBD2	-	TRBV29-1	TRBJ2-3	TGCAGCGTTGAAGATCCTGGGACTAGCGGAGCCACAGATACGCAGTATTTT	CSVEDPGTSGATDTQYF
-	-	TRBV7-9	TRBJ2-1	TGTGCCAGCAGCAGCGAGACACCCTGGGATGAGCAGTTCTTC	CASSSETPWDEQFF
-	-	TRBV11-2	TRBJ1-1	TGTGCCAGCAGCTTACAGGGTTACACTGAAGCTTTCTTT	CASSLQGYTEAFF
-	-	TRBV14	TRBJ2-1	TGTGCCAGCAGCCAAGGACCCGAGAACAATGAGCAGTTCTTC	CASSQGPENNEQFF
-	-	TRBV28	TRBJ2-7	TGTGCCAGCAGTTTTTTTCAGGGGCCCTACGAGCAGTACTTC	CASSFFQGPYEQYF
-	-	TRBV2	TRBJ1-3	TGTGCCAGCAGTGAACTTAGCTCTGGAAACACCATATATTTT	CASSELSSGNTIYF
-	-	TRBV13	TRBJ2-2	TGTGCCAGCAGGGCAGGAACCTTCTACACCGGGGAGCTGTTTTTT	CASRAGTFYTGELFF
-	-	TRBV5-6	TRBJ1-4	TGTGCCAGCAGCTTAGGGCATAGACCTGAAAAACTGTTTTTT	CASSLGHRPEKLFF
TRBD2	-	TRBV7-9	TRBJ2-2	TGTGCCAGCAGCTTAGGGGAGGGCAGGGTCGGCGCCGGGGAGCTGTTTTTT	CASSLGEGRVGAGELFF
TRBD1	few	TRBV4-3	TRBJ2-7	TGCGCCAGCAGCCGTGGGACAGGGTACGAGCAGTACTTC	CASSRGTGYEQYF
TRBD2	-	TRBV7-9	TRBJ2-1	TGTGCCAGCAGCTTAGTCGAGCGGGATTATGAGCAGTTCTTC	CASSLVERDYEQFF
-	-	TRBV28	TRBJ2-5	TGTGCCAGCAGTTTTACGCTAGTCCAAGAGACCCAGTACTTC	CASSFTLVQETQYF
-	-	TRBV5-1	TRBJ2-7	TGCGCCAGCAGCTTCAATTCCGGACCCACATCCAACGAGCAGTACTTC	CASSFNSGPTSNEQYF
TRBD1	-	TRBV10-1	TRBJ2-1	TGCGCCAGCAGTGAGCCCGGACAGGGGAGGATCAATGAGCAGTTCTTC	CASSEPGQGRINEQFF
-	-	TRBV4-3	TRBJ2-5	TGCGCCAGCAGCCAAGAGAGCAGGACGGGCCAAGAGACCCAGTACTTC	CASSQESRTGQETQYF
TRBD2	-	TRBV7-9	TRBJ2-2	TGTGCCAGCAGCTTAGGGACTAGCGGCTTCACCGGGGAGCTGTTTTTT	CASSLGTSGFTGELFF
-	-	TRBV7-7	TRBJ2-2	TGTGCCAGCAGCTTAAAGGGAAGCCGGGACCCGGGGACGAACACCGGGGAGCTGTTTTTT	CASSLKGSRDPGTNTGELFF
-	-	TRBV29-1	TRBJ1-3	TGCAGCGCCTGGGCCGTCTCTGGAAACACCATATATTTT	CSAWAVSGNTIYF
-	-	TRBV5-6	TRBJ2-7	TGTGCCAGCAGCTTGGCCCAGTCCTACGAGCAGTACTTC	CASSLAQSYEQYF
-	-	TRBV7-2	TRBJ2-1	TGTGCCAGCAGCTTCCCGGAGGGCCAGCCAGACAATGAGCAGTTCTTC	CASSFPEGQPDNEQFF
TRBD2	-	TRBV9	TRBJ2-1	TGTGCCAGCACCTCGGCCGGACTAGCGGGAGGCTCAAAAACCAATGAGCAGTTCTTC	CASTSAGLAGGSKTNEQFF
TRBD2	-	TRBV11-3	TRBJ2-1	TGTGCCAGCAGCCGACGGACTAGCGACACCCATGAGCAGTTCTTC	CASSRRTSDTHEQFF
-	-	TRBV11-2	TRBJ2-1	TGTGCCAGCAGCTTCTCTAGGGATGAGCAGTTCTTC	CASSFSRDEQFF
-	-	TRBV28	TRBJ2-7	TGTGCCAGCAGTTTTGGGGGCGAGCAGTACTTC	CASSFGGEQYF
TRBD2	-	TRBV14	TRBJ2-5	TGTGCCAGCAGCCATCCGGGACTAGCGGCCCCAGGGACCCAGTACTTC	CASSHPGLAAPGTQYF
-	-	TRBV9	TRBJ2-3	TGTGCCAGCAGCGTAGAGGGCAATACGCAGTATTTT	CASSVEGNTQYF
-	-	TRBV12-2	TRBJ2-5	TGTGCAAGTCGCTTAGTCGTTCCGGAGACCCAGTACTTC	CASRLVVPETQYF
-	-	TRBV28	TRBJ2-5	TGTGCCAGCAGTTCCCCCCTTCTGGCGGGCGGGTGGGAGACCCAGTACTTC	CASSSPLLAGGWETQYF
TRBD1	-	TRBV4-1	TRBJ2-2	TGCGCCAGCAGACCCGACAGGGGGCAGGTCGGGGAGCTGTTTTTT	CASRPDRGQVGELFF